The 14 T cell receptor beta chains given below trace back to one sample, sequenced in a study of tumor-infiltrating lymphocytes in primary liver carcinoma. Between about 18 and 33 mg of unsorted bulk tissue served as the source from which RNA and DNA were co-extracted. Using a constant-region primer together with ProtoScript II reverse transcriptase, TCR beta cDNA was made from about 500 ng of total RNA. Slightly modified ARM-PCR, run as three nested multiplex PCR rounds, produced the TCR beta libraries. A C-beta reverse primer was combined with TRBV1-TRBV30 forward primers in the first two PCR rounds, and each round had 10 cycles. One entry per CDR3 protein, called by TCRdb with MiXCR from the multiplex PCR reads. This repertoire shows 100,000 to 150,000 distinct CDR3 sequences, 64% found once; its top ten account for around 8.4%. The source material was liver tumor tissue from sampling region 3. Noted subset: tumor region T3, left-lateral pole. Receptors originate from a woman aged 55-75 years with primary liver carcinoma and hepatitis B virus infection.

This clonotype was seen a handful of times. This may be a read error: a much more frequent sequence differs by one nucleotide. This sequence joins TRBV29-1 and TRBJ1-1; TRBD1 might be the D (5 bases). This CDR3 contains 12 residues. The germline CDR1 and CDR2 sequences are SQVTM and ANQGSEA. Here the CDR3 DNA reads TGCAGCGCCGAACGAGGGGTTTCGGGAGCTTTATTT. Translation gives CSAERGVSGALF. The full variable domain, with the rest looked up from reference TRBV29-1 and TRBJ1-1, is SAVISQKPSRDICQRGTSLTIQCQVDSQVTMMFWYRQQPGQSLTLIATANQGSEATYESGFVIDKFPISRPNLTFSTLTVSNMSPEDSSIYLCSAERGVSGALFGQGTRLTVV.

As for this clonotype: Lacking the conserved final phenylalanine or tryptophan, this CDR3 likely reflects a read error. V gene TRBV11-3 combines with J gene TRBJ1-1, with D unresolved. Germline lookup yields CDR1 SGHNT and CDR2 YENEEA. The ends were cut back, 2 bases at V and 1 base at J, with 5 bases in the middle. The CDR3 totals 13 residues. The DNA of the CDR3 is TGTGCCAGCAGCTTATCCCCGAACACTGAAGCTTTCTCT. Protein: CASSLSPNTEAFS.

This clonotype occurred many times. V and J are TRBV10-3 and TRBJ2-7; a weak D match, TRBD1 (6 bases). V lost 10 bases, J lost 0 bases, and 10 bases lay in between. Germline V CDR1 and CDR2: ENHRY, SYGVKD. CDR3 length equals 12 residues. CDR3 nucleotide sequence: TGTGCCACCCGACAGGACTCCTACGAGCAGTACTTC. The encoded protein is CATRQDSYEQYF.

The chain links TRBV14 to TRBJ2-3, with D uncertain. V was shortened by 2 bases and J by 4 bases, with 10 bases between the two germline ends. There are 14 residues in the CDR3. The germline gives CDR1 SGHDN, CDR2 FVKESK. The CDR3 loop reads CASSQQLIPDTQYF. The DNA of the CDR3 is TGTGCCAGCAGCCAACAGCTGATCCCAGATACGCAGTATTTT.

This clonotype was found many times. The rearrangement joins TRBV14 to TRBJ2-7, with D perhaps matching TRBD1 (6 bases). CDR3 length equals 15 residues. Trimming pared 4 bases from V and 4 bases from J, leaving 17 bases between. CDR1 and CDR2 (germline): SGHDN, FVKESK. DNA for the CDR3: TGTGCCAGCAGCCTCGCCCCTATGACAGGTTACGAGCAGTACTTC. It is translated as CASSLAPMTGYEQYF.

V usage is TRBV6-5 and J usage is TRBJ1-1; no clear D. The CDR3 runs to 14 residues. Between the trimmed V and J ends, which lost 4 bases and 2 bases, there was a span of 11 bases. Germline lookup yields CDR1 MNHEY and CDR2 SVGAGI. The CDR3 sequence is CASSWAERNTEAFF. CDR3 DNA: TGTGCCAGCAGTTGGGCAGAGAGAAACACTGAAGCTTTCTTT.

Concerning this clonotype: One junction end disagrees with the germline gene, perhaps due to a read error. This chain uses TRBV29-1 with TRBJ2-7, with D possibly matching TRBD1 (5 bases). This CDR3 has 13 amino acids. In germline, CDR1 is SQVTM, CDR2 ANQGSEA. The CDR3 bases are TGCAGTGTTGAATTCCCAGGGTTGGAGGAGCAGTACTTC. Its translation is CSVEFPGLEEQYF.

This chain connects TRBV6-6 to TRBJ2-1, with D hard to call. The CDR3 length is 12 residues. V was cut by 5 bases and J by 4 bases, with 6 bases left in between. In germline, CDR1 is MNHNY, CDR2 SVGAGI (reference sequence). The CDR3, as DNA: TGTGCCAGCAGTGGCGGTTACAATGAGCAGTTCTTC. Its protein is CASSGGYNEQFF.

A note on this clonotype: One junction end does not reproduce the germline sequence, and a read error may be involved. This sequence joins TRBV11-3 and TRBJ2-7; D may match TRBD1 or TRBD2 (5 bases each). Germline V CDR1 and CDR2: SGHNT, YENEEA. The CDR3 loop spans 15 amino acids. CDR3 nucleotides: TGTGCCGGCAGCTTCTCCCCCAGGGACGGCTACGAGCAGTACTTC. The encoded protein is CAGSFSPRDGYEQYF.

This clonotype was recorded a few times. The chain recombines TRBV20-1 with TRBJ2-7; D uncertain. The CDR3 is 13 residues long. Trimming took off 0 bases at V and 4 bases at J, with 10 bases between the two ends. CDR1 DFQATT and CDR2 SNEGSKA come from the germline V gene (reference sequence). The CDR3 nucleotides read TGCAGTGCTAGAGATCAAGGGTTGTACGAGCAGTACTTC. This sequence encodes CSARDQGLYEQYF.

This clonotype was observed a handful of times. A read error may account for a junction end that differs from germline. The chain has TRBV12-3 or TRBV12-4 and TRBJ2-2; maybe TRBD2 (5 bases). The CDR3 is made up of 13 amino acids. In nucleotides, the CDR3 is TGTGCCAGCAATTTCAGGAACACCGGGGAGCTGGTTTTT. Its translation is CASNFRNTGELVF.

A remark on this clonotype: A single base separates this from a much larger clone, so it may be a read error. The chain uses TRBV12-3 or TRBV12-4 and TRBJ1-2; D gene unclear. The CDR3 length is 12 residues. CDR3 sequence reads: CGSSLTVYGYTF. The DNA for the CDR3 is TGTGGCAGCAGTTTAACAGTCTATGGCTACACCTTC.

About this clonotype: The junction does not match germline at one end; this may be a read error. The CDR3 region has the DNA TGTGCCAGCTGCTTCGGGATCTTGGGGGGAACGCGGTATTTT. It specifies CASCFGILGGTRYF. J is TRBJ2-3 and V is TRBV11-2, with D possibly being TRBD2 (6 bases). The length of the CDR3 is 14 residues. Germline V CDR1 and CDR2: SGHAT, FQNNGV.

The CDR3 protein is CASSPMTGYNEQFF. The CDR3 bases are TGTGCCAGCTCACCAATGACAGGGTATAATGAGCAGTTCTTC. The V call is TRBV18, the J call TRBJ2-1; 7 positions agree with TRBD1. CDR1 and CDR2 from the germline V gene are KGHSH and LQKENI. With 2 bases clipped from V and 7 bases from J, the junction kept 5 bases outside the gene matches. The CDR3 has 14 residues.